This T cell receptor (beta chain) was documented in a study of cytomegalovirus exposure and HLA in healthy donors. The CDR3 extends over 15 amino acids. With 7 bases clipped from V and 6 bases from J, the junction kept 10 bases outside the gene matches. Germline CDR1 is MNHNY and CDR2 is SVGAGI (reference sequence). It was with 60 Vbeta and 13 Jbeta primers that the PCR ran. TCRdb's copy holds only in-frame clones and misses some; the assay was immunoSEQ multiplex PCR. The sample records approximately 110,000 clones, about two thirds being singletons. Sample: PBMCs. This TCR was recovered from a man aged 55 to 70 in good health and CMV-seropositive. This chain links TRBV6-6 with TRBJ1-5; 9 bases line up with TRBD1. CDR3 coding DNA: TGTGCCAGCACCTTACAGGGGGCGGCGGGTCAGCCCCAGCATTTT. Its protein is CASTLQGAAGQPQHF.